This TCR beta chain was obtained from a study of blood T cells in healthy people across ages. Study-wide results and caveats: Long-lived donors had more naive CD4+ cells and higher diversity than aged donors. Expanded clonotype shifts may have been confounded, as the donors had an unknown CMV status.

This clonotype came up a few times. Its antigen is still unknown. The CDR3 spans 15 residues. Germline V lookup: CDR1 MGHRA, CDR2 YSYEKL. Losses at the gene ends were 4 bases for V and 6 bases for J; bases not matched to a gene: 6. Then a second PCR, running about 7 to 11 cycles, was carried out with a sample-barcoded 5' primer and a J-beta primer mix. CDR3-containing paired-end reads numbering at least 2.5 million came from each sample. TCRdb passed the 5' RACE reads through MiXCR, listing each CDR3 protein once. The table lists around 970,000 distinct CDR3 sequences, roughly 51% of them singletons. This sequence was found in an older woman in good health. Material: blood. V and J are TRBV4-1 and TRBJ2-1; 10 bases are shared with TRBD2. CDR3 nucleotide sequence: TGCGCCAGCAGCCTTCTAGCGGGAGTGGGCAATGAGCAGTTCTTC. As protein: CASSLLAGVGNEQFF.